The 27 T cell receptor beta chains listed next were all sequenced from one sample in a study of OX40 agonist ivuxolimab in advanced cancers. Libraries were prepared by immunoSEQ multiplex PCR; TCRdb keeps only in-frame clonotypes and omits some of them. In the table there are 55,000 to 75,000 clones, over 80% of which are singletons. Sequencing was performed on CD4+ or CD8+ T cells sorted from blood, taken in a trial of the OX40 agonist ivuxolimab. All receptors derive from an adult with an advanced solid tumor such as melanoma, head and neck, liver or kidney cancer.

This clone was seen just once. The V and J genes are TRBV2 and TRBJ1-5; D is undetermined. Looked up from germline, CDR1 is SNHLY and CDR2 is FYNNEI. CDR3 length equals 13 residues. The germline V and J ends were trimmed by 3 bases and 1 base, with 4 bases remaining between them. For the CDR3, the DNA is TGTGCCAGCAGTGAGGGGAGCAATCAGCCCCAGCATTTT. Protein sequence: CASSEGSNQPQHF.

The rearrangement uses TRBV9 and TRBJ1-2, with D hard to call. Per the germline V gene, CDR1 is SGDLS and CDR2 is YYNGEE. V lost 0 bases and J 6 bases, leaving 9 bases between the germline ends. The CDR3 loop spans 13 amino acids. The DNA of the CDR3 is TGTGCCAGCAGCGTAGCGGTGTTTAATGGCTACACCTTC. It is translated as CASSVAVFNGYTF.

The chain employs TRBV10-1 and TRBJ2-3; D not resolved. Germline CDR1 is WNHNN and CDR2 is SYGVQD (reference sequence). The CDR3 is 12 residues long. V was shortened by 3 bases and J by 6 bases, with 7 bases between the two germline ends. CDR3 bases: TGCGCCAGCAGTGAAGTCTCGGATACGCAGTATTTT. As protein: CASSEVSDTQYF.

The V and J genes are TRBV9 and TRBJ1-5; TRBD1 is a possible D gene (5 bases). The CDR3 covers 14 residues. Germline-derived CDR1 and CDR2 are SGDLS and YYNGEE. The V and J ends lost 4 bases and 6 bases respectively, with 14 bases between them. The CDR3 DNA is TGTGCCAGCAGCCCCGGGCAGGGCTTTCAGCCCCAGCATTTT. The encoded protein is CASSPGQGFQPQHF.

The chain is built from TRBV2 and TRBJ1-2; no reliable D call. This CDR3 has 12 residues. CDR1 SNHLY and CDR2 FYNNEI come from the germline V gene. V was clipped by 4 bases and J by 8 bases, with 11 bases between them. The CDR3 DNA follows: TGTGCCAGCAGTGGGACTCGAGGGGGCTACACCTTC. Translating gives CASSGTRGGYTF. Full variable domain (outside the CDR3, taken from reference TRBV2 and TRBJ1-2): EPEVTQTPSHQVTQMGQEVILRCVPISNHLYFYWYRQILGQKVEFLVSFYNNEISEKSEIFDDQFSVERPDGSNFTLKIRSTKLEDSAMYFCASSGTRGGYTFGSGTRLTVV.

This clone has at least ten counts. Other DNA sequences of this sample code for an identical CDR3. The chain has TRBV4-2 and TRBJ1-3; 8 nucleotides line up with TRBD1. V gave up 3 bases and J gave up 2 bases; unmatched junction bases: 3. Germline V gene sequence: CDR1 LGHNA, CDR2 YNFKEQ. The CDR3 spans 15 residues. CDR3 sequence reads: CASSQEDRAGNTIYF. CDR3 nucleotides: TGTGCCAGCAGCCAGGAGGACAGGGCTGGAAACACCATATATTTT.

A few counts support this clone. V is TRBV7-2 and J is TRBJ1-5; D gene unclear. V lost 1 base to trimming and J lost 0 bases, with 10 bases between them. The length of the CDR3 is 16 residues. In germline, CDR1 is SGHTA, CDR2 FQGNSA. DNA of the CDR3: TGTGCCAGCAGCTTAGGAGGAGGGAATAGCAATCAGCCCCAGCATTTT. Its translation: CASSLGGGNSNQPQHF. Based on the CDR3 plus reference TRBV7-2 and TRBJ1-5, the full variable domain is GAGVSQSPSNKVTEKGKDVELRCDPISGHTALYWYRQSLGQGLEFLIYFQGNSAPDKSGLPSDRFSAERTGGSVSTLTIQRTQQEDSAVYLCASSLGGGNSNQPQHFGDGTRLSIL.

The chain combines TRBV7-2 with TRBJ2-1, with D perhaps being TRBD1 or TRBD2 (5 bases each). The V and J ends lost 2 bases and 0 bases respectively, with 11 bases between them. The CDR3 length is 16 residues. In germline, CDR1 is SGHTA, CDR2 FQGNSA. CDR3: CASSLHGDPSYNEQFF. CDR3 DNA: TGTGCCAGCAGCTTACACGGGGACCCCTCCTACAATGAGCAGTTCTTC.

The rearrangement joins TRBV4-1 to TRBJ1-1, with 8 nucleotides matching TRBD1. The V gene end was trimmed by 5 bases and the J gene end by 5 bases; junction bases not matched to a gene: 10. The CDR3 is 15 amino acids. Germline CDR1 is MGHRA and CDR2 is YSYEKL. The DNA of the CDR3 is TGCGCCAGCAGCACCCAGGGGGCGGGAAGAACTGAAGCTTTCTTT. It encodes CASSTQGAGRTEAFF.

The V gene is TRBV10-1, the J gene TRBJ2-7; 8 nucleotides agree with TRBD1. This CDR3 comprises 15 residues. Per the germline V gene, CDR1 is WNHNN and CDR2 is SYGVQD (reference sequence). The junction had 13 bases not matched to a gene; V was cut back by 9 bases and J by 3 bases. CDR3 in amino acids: CASWWSGGFIYEQYV. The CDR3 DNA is TGCGCCAGTTGGTGGTCAGGGGGCTTTATCTACGAGCAGTACGTC.

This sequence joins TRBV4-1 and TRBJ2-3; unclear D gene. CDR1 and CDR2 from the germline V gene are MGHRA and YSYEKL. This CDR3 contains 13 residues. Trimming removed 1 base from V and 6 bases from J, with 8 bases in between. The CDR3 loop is CASSQGLGDTQYF. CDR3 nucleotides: TGCGCCAGCAGCCAAGGGCTGGGTGATACGCAGTATTTT.

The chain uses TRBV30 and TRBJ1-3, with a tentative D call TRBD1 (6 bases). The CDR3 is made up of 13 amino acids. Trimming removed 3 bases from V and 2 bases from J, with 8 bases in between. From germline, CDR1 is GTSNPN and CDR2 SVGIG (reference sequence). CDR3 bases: TGTGCCTGGAGAAGGGGGACTGGAAACACCATATATTTT. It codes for CAWRRGTGNTIYF.

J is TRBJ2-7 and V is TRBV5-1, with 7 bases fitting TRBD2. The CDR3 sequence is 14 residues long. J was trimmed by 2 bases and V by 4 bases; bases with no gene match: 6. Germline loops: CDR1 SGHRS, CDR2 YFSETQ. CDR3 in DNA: TGCGCCAGCAGCCCGGCTAGCGGAGCCTACGAGCAGTACTTC. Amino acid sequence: CASSPASGAYEQYF.

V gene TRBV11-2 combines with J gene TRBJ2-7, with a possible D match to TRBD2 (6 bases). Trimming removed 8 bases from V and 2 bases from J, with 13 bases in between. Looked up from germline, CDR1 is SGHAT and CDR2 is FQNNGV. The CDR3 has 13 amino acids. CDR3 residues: CASGSSGPYEQYF. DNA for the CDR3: TGTGCCAGCGGCAGTAGCGGCCCCTACGAGCAGTACTTC. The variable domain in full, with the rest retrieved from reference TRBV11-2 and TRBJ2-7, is EAGVAQSPRYKIIEKRQSVAFWCNPISGHATLYWYQQILGQGPKLLIQFQNNGVVDDSQLPKDRFSAERLKGVDSTLKIQPAKLEDSAVYLCASGSSGPYEQYFGPGTRLTVT.

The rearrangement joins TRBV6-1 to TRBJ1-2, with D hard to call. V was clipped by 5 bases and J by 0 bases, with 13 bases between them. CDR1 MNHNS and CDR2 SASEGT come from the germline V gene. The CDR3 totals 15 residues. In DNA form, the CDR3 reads TGTGCCAGCAGTCCTGGACCGTTAGCTAACTATGGCTACACCTTC. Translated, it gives CASSPGPLANYGYTF.

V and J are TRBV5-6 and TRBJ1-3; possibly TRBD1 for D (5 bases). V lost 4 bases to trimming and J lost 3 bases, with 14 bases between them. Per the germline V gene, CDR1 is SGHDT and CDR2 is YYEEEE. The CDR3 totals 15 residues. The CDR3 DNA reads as TGTGCCAGCAGCCCCGTCACAGGCTATGGAAACACCATATATTTT. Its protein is CASSPVTGYGNTIYF.

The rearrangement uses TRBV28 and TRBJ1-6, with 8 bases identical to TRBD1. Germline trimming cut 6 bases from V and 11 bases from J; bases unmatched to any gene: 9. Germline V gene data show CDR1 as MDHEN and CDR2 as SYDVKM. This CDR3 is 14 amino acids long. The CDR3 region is CASSLGQGAPPLHF. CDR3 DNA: TGTGCCAGCAGCTTAGGACAGGGCGCGCCACCCCTCCACTTT. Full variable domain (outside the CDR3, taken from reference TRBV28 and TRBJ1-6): DVKVTQSSRYLVKRTGEKVFLECVQDMDHENMFWYRQDPGLGLRLIYFSYDVKMKEKGDIPEGYSVSREKKERFSLILESASTNQTSMYLCASSLGQGAPPLHFGNGTRLTVT.

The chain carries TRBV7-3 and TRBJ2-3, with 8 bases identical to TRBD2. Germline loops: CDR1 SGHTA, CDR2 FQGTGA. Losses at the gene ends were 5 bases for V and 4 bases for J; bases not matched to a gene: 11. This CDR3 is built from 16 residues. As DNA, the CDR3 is TGTGCCAGCAGCCCGGGCCGGACTAGCTTTGCAGATACGCAGTATTTT. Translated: CASSPGRTSFADTQYF.

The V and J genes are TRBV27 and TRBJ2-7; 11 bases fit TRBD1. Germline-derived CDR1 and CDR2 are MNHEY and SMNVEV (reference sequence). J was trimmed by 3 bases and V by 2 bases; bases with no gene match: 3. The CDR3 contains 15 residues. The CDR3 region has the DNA TGTGCCAGCAGTTTAAAGGGACAGGGGGGCTACGAGCAGTACGTC. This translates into CASSLKGQGGYEQYV.

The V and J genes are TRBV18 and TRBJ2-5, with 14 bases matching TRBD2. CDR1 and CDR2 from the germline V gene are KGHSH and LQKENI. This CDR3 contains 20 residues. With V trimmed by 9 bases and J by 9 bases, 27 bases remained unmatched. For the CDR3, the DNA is TGTGCCAGAACACCCATGCGGGGACTAGCGGGAGATTTCGGCGGGAGTCCCCAGTACTTC. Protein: CARTPMRGLAGDFGGSPQYF.

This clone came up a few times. The CDR3 loop reads CASSLAAGRISHGYTF. DNA of the CDR3: TGTGCCAGCAGCTTAGCGGCAGGGAGGATTTCCCATGGCTACACCTTC. The chain combines TRBV7-9 with TRBJ1-2, with a possible D match to TRBD1 (5 bases). Trimming stripped 0 bases from V and 6 bases from J, with 17 bases between. The germline CDR1 and CDR2 sequences are SEHNR and FQNEAQ (reference sequence). The CDR3 extends over 16 amino acids.

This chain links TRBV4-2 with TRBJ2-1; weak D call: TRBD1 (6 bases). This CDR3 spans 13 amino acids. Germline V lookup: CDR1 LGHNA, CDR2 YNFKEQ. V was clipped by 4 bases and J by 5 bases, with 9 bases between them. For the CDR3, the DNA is TGTGCCAGCAGCCCGGACAGAGACAATGAGCAGTTCTTC. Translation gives CASSPDRDNEQFF.

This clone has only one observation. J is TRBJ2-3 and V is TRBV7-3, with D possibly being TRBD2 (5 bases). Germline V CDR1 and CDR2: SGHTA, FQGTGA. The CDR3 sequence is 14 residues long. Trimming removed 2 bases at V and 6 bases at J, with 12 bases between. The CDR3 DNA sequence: TGTGCCAGCAGCTTATTGTCTAGCTGGGATACGCAGTATTTT. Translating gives CASSLLSSWDTQYF.

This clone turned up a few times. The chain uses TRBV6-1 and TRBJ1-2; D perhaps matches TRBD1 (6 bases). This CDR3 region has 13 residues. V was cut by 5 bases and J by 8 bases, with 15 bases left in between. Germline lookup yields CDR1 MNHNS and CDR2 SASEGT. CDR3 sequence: CASSRQDLSGYTF. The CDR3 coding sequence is TGTGCCAGCAGTCGACAGGACCTCTCCGGCTACACCTTC.

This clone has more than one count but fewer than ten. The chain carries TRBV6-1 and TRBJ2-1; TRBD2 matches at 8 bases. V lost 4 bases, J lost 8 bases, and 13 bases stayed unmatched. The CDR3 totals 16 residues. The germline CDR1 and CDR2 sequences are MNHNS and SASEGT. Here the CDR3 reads CASSAPLSGGNYEQFF. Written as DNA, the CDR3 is TGTGCCAGCAGTGCACCCCTATCGGGGGGGAACTATGAGCAGTTCTTC.

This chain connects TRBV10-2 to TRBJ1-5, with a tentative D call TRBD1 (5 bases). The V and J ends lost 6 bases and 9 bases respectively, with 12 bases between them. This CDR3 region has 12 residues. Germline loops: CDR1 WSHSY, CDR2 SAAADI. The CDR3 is CASSGGIGPQHF. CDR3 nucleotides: TGCGCCAGCAGCGGGGGTATAGGGCCCCAGCATTTT.

CDR3 protein: CASSERPENTGELFF. Written as DNA, the CDR3 is TGTGCCAGCAGTGAAAGGCCAGAGAACACCGGGGAGCTGTTTTTT. This sequence joins TRBV2 and TRBJ2-2; D remains ambiguous. The CDR3 has 15 residues. CDR1 SNHLY and CDR2 FYNNEI come from the germline V gene. Trimming left V 2 bases short and J 1 base short, with 8 bases between.